This T cell receptor (beta chain) comes out of a study of blood T cell repertoires in COVID-19. Study-level information: Whether acute or convalescent, the COVID-19 samples came from the United States, Italy and Spain. PBMCs, B-cell-depleted T cells, or T cells were the source of the cDNA or gDNA that made up the material.

V shed 0 bases and J 8 bases; nucleotides not matched to a gene: 7. The germline V gene has CDR1 SGDLS and CDR2 YYNGEE. The CDR3 has 15 residues. Original methodology: Using reference gene primer amplification, nucleated cell counts were estimated. Data came from immunoSEQ multiplex PCR; TCRdb stores just in-frame clones and leaves some out. D and trimming come from the DNA, and the V and J calls and clone size come from that table. Among roughly 20,000 clones listed, 88% were seen once. The chain couples TRBV9 to TRBJ2-1; 8 nucleotides align to TRBD1. What was sequenced was peripheral blood. The sequence was collected from a human donor in a cohort sampled during active COVID-19. The CDR3 nucleotides read TGTGCCAGCAGCGTAGGGGACAGGCGGTTCGATGAGCAGTTCTTC. It yields the protein CASSVGDRRFDEQFF.